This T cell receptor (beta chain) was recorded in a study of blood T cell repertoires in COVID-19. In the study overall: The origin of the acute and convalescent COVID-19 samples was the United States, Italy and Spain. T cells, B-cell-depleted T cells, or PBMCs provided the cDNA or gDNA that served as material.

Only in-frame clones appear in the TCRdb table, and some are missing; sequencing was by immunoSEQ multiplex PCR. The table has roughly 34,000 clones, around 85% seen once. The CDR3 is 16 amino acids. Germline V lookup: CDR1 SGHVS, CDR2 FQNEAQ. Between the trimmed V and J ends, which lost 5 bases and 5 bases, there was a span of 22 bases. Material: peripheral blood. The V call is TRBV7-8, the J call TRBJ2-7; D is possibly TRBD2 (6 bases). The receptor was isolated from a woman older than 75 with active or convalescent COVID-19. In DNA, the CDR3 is TGTGCCAGCAGCCCCCGTGGGGGGAGAGTAGGGAACGAGCAGTACTTC. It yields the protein CASSPRGGRVGNEQYF.